This T cell receptor beta chain stems from a study of T-cell reconstitution after alpha-beta-depleted transplantation in children. A library of TCRbeta sequences, prepared with unique molecular identifiers, was generated. One entry per CDR3 protein, called by TCRdb with MiXCR from the PCR reads. Of about 600,000 distinct CDR3 sequences in the sample, more than 20% were seen once. This clonotype occurred many times. Its antigen remains unidentified. The V segment lost 5 bases and the J segment 6 bases; nucleotides outside the gene matches: 4. The CDR3 has 13 amino acids. General study points: Two months or so post-transplant, alpha-beta T cells reportedly derived from several hundred expanded graft clones. TCRbeta diversity was high at day 60 in some patients (a result of surviving recipient T cells and thymic progenitors). From newly produced T cells came most of the T-cell counts and diversity one year after transplant.

The TCR sequence derives from a boy younger than two who had a stem cell transplant for acute myeloid leukemia, so the T cells may come from the graft donor. The chain uses TRBV12-3 or TRBV12-4 and TRBJ2-1, with 7 bases aligning to TRBD2. Sequencing was performed on PBMCs, mostly from graft donor cells, taken 360 days after TCRalphabeta/CD19-depleted stem cell transplant. CDR3 sequence: CASSQTSSNEQFF. Here the CDR3 DNA reads TGTGCCAGCAGTCAGACTAGCAGCAATGAGCAGTTCTTC.